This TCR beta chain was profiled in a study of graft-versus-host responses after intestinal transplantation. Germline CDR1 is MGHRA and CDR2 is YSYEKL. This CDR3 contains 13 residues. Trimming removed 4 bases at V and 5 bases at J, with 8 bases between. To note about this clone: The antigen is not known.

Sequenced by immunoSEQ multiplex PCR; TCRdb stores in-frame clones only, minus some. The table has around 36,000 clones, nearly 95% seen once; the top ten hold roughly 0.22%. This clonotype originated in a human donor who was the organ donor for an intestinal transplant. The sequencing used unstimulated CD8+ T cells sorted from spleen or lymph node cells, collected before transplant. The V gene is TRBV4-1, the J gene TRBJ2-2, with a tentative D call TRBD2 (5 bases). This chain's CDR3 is CASSLSGTGELFF. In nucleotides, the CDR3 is TGCGCCAGCAGCCTCTCGGGGACCGGGGAGCTGTTTTTT.